The present TCR beta chain was sequenced within a study of T cells in Graves' hyperthyroidism and ophthalmopathy. Findings and caveats of the study: A model of 13 V-J pairs discriminated ophthalmopathy from stable hyperthyroidism.

Graves' hyperthyroidism was deemed stable absent ophthalmopathy progression within 18 months. Uncontrolled infection, other autoimmune disease, pregnancy or lactation barred patients from enrollment. The study based diagnoses on clinical symptoms, serum thyroxine and TRAb, thyroid ultrasound and orbital computed tomography. Amplification of TCR beta CDR3 regions was performed using RNA transcripts as template. First-round RT-PCR of the TCR CDR3 relied on the HTBI primer set. MiXCR was run by TCRdb on the multiplex PCR reads, yielding one entry per CDR3 protein. The sample shows more than 300,000 distinct CDR3 sequences, approximately 13% of them seen only once. This clonotype was counted ten times or more. The antigen remains unidentified. This clonotype originated in a woman younger than 45 with Graves' hyperthyroidism. The sequenced sample was blood.

The CDR3 region is CASSLTLQSAGGVEQFF. CDR3 in DNA: TGTGCCAGCAGTCTGACTCTCCAATCGGCGGGAGGTGTGGAGCAGTTCTTC. This chain joins TRBV28 and TRBJ2-1; 8 nucleotides match TRBD2. The CDR3 spans 17 residues. The V and J ends lost 5 bases and 10 bases, in that order; junction bases with no gene match: 19. Germline loops: CDR1 MDHEN, CDR2 SYDVKM.